This T cell receptor (beta chain) appears in the sequencing data of a study of PD-L1 blockade in urothelial cancer. Study-level information: Most patients, about 85% of the roughly 29, were males with bladder-origin cancer. Researchers found blood samples held a median of approximately 150,000 T cells.

Spike-ins of synthetic TCR analog templates went into each PCR. Method: immunoSEQ multiplex PCR; TCRdb's copy keeps in-frame clones and lacks some. The sample consists of more than 80,000 clones, over 80% of them appearing once. Study-level results: At 3 weeks on treatment, tumor-associated clones expanded more with durable benefit.

The germline gives CDR1 MNHEY, CDR2 SVGAGI. CDR3 length: 15 residues. Trimming took 4 bases from V and 0 from J, leaving 12 bases between them. Points on this clone: Its antigen is not known.

The chain carries TRBV6-5 and TRBJ1-1, with D perhaps TRBD1 (6 bases). This clonotype was obtained from a man between 70 and 80 years old with urothelial cancer. The input for sequencing was PBMCs, taken around atezolizumab (anti-PD-L1) treatment. CDR3 bases: TGTGCCAGCAGTTTAGGACAGCCTGTGAACACTGAAGCTTTCTTT. This gives the protein CASSLGQPVNTEAFF.